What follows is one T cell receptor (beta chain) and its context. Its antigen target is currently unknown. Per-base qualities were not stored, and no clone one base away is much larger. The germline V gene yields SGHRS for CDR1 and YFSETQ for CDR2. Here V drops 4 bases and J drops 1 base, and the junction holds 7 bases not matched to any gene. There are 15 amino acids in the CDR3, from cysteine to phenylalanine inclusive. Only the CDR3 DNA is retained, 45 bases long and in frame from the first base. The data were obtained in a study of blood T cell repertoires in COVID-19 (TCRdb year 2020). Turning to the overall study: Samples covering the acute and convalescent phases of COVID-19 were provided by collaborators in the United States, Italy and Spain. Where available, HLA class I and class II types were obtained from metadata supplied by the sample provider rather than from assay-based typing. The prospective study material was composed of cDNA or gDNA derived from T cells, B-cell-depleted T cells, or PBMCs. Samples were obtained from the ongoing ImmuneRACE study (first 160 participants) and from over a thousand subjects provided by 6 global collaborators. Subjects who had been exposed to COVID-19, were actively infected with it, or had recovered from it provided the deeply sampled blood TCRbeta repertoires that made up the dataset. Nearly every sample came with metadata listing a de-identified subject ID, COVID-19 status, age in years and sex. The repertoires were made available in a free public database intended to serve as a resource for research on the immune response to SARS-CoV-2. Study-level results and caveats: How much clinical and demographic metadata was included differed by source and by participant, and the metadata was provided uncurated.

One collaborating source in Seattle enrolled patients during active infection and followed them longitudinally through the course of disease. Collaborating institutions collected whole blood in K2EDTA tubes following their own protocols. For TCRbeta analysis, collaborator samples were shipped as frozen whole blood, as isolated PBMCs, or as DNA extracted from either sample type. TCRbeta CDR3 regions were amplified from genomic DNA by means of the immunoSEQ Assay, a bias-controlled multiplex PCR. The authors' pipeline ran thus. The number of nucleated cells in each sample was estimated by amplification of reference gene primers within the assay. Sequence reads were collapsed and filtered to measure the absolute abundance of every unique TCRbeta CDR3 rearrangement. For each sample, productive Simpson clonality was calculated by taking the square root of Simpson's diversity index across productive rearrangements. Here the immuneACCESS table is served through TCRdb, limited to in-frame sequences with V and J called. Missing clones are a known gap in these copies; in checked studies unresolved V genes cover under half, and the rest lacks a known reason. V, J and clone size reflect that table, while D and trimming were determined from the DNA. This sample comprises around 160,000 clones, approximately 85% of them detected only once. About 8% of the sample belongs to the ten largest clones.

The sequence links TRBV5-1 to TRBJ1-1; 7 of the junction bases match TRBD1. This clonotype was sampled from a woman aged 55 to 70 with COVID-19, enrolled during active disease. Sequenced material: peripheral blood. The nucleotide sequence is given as TGCGCCAGCAGCCGATCCGGGACAGCGAACACTGAAGCTTTCTTT. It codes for CASSRSGTANTEAFF. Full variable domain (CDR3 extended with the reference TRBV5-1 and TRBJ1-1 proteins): KAGVTQTPRYLIKTRGQQVTLSCSPISGHRSVSWYQQTPGQGLQFLFEYFSETQRNKGNFPGRFSGRQFSNSRSEMNVSTLELGDSALYLCASSRSGTANTEAFFGQGTRLTVV.